The 5 T cell receptor beta chains given below trace back to one sample, sequenced in a study of cytomegalovirus exposure and HLA in healthy donors. A multiplex PCR was run with 60 Vbeta primers and 13 Jbeta primers. The table came from immunoSEQ multiplex PCR; TCRdb's copy has only in-frame clones and leaves some out. The repertoire consists of approximately 77,000 clones, with 72% occurring once and the leading ten covering 4.9%. The material sequenced was PBMCs. Receptors were obtained from a man aged 55 to 70 in good health and CMV-seropositive.

The gene calls are TRBV7-6 and TRBJ1-1; D is undetermined. The V gene's germline CDR1 is SGHVS and CDR2 FNYEAQ. The CDR3 is made up of 14 amino acids. V was pared by 1 base and J by 1 base, with 7 bases between. The CDR3 loop reads CASSLGAGNTEAFF. In DNA, the CDR3 is TGTGCCAGCAGCTTAGGAGCTGGGAACACTGAAGCTTTCTTT.

The chain carries TRBV5-5 and TRBJ1-5; D is uncertain. The CDR3 sequence is 13 residues long. Trimming removed 2 bases at V and 5 bases at J, with 8 bases between. The germline CDR1 and CDR2 sequences are SGHKS and YYEKEE (reference sequence). The chain's CDR3 is CASSFRQDQPQHF. For the CDR3, the DNA is TGTGCCAGCAGCTTTCGCCAGGATCAGCCCCAGCATTTT.

This clone was picked up one time. This sequence joins TRBV9 and TRBJ1-6, with TRBD1 matching 10 bases. V trimming: 0 bases; J trimming: 10 bases; junction bases outside the gene matches: 7. The CDR3 length is 16 residues. Germline CDR1 reads SGDLS; CDR2 reads YYNGEE. The DNA of the CDR3 is TGTGCCAGCAGCGTAGAAAATCCGGACAGGGGGTCACCCCTCCACTTT. Its translation is CASSVENPDRGSPLHF.

There are a few counts of this clone. CDR3 amino acids: CASSQDVGGGGREQFF. The CDR3 coding sequence is TGTGCCAGCAGCCAAGATGTTGGCGGGGGGGGCCGGGAGCAGTTCTTC. The chain combines TRBV4-2 with TRBJ2-1; 9 bases are shared with TRBD2. Trimming cost V 0 bases and J 10 bases; bases outside gene matches: 10. CDR1 and CDR2 from the germline V gene are LGHNA and YNFKEQ. This CDR3 region has 16 residues.

There are a few counts of this clone. The chain recombines TRBV5-1 with TRBJ2-1, with D uncertain. The V end was cut by 3 bases, the J end by 0 bases, with 10 bases between. Germline CDR1 SGHRS, CDR2 YFSETQ. This CDR3 spans 15 amino acids. CDR3 in DNA: TGCGCCAGCAGCTGGCGGAGTAGCTCCTACAATGAGCAGTTCTTC. Encoded protein: CASSWRSSSYNEQFF.